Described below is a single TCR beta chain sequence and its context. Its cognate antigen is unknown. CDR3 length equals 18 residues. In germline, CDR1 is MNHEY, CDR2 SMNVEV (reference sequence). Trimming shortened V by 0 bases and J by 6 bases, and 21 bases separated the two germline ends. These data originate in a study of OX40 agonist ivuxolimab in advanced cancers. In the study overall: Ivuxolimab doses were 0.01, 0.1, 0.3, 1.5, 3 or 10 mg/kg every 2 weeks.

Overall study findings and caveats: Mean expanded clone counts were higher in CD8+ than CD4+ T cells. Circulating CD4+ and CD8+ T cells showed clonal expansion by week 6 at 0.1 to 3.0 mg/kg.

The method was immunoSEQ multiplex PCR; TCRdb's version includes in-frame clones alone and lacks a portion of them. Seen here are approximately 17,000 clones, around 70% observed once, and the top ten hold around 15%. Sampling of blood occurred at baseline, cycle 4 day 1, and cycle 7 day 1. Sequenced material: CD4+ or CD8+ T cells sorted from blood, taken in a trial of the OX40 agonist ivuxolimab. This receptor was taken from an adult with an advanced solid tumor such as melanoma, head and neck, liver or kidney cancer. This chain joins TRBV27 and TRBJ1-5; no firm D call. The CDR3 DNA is TGTGCCAGCAGTTTATCGGGGTTCGACTACGCATGGGGTCAGCCCCAGCATTTT. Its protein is CASSLSGFDYAWGQPQHF.